The 12 T cell receptor beta chains given below trace back to one sample, sequenced in a study of blood T cell repertoires in COVID-19. The repertoire was sequenced with immunoSEQ multiplex PCR; TCRdb's copy has only in-frame clones and lacks some. The sample contains about 41,000 clones, 88% of which appear only once. Sequencing was performed on peripheral blood. The receptors derive from a human donor in a cohort sampled during active COVID-19.

V gene TRBV19 combines with J gene TRBJ2-7; 12 nucleotides line up with TRBD1. CDR1 is LNHDA, CDR2 SQIVND, per germline (reference sequence). V lost 5 bases and J lost 2; bases outside the gene matches: 4. The CDR3 is made up of 15 amino acids. CDR3 sequence: CASSSGQGATYEQYF. CDR3 nucleotides: TGTGCCAGTAGTTCGGGACAGGGGGCAACCTACGAGCAGTACTTC.

The V and J genes are TRBV10-3 and TRBJ2-7, with 7 bases matching TRBD2. The germline gives CDR1 ENHRY, CDR2 SYGVKD. V shed 2 bases and J 2 bases; nucleotides not matched to a gene: 6. This CDR3 comprises 15 residues. The CDR3 DNA follows: TGTGCCATCAGTGAGAGGGGCGGGAGCACCTACGAGCAGTACTTC. It specifies CAISERGGSTYEQYF.

This chain uses TRBV7-9 with TRBJ2-7; 7 bases fit TRBD1. V trimming: 2 bases; J trimming: 2 bases; junction bases outside the gene matches: 12. This CDR3 spans 17 amino acids. From germline, CDR1 is SEHNR and CDR2 FQNEAQ (reference sequence). The DNA of the CDR3 is TGTGCCAGCAGCTTACAGAATCTCCGGGACAGTACCTACGAGCAGTACTTC. Translating it yields CASSLQNLRDSTYEQYF.

V gene TRBV10-3 combines with J gene TRBJ1-2; possibly TRBD1 for D (5 bases). CDR1 is ENHRY, CDR2 SYGVKD, per germline. CDR3 length equals 14 residues. V lost 0 bases and J lost 3, with 8 bases in between. CDR3 amino acids: CAISESDTYYGYTF. CDR3 nucleotide sequence: TGTGCCATCAGTGAGTCGGACACCTACTATGGCTACACCTTC.

This clone turned up a few times. This rearrangement joins TRBV30 to TRBJ1-5; a weak D match, TRBD1 (6 bases). Per the germline V gene, CDR1 is GTSNPN and CDR2 is SVGIG (reference sequence). The CDR3 length is 13 residues. Trimming cost V 1 base and J 4 bases, with 8 bases left between them. The CDR3 nucleotides read TGTGCCTGGAGTGCACAGGGAAATCAGCCCCAGCATTTT. Translation gives CAWSAQGNQPQHF.

In regard to this clone: The junction departs from germline at one end; a sequencing error may be responsible. The gene calls are TRBV2 and TRBJ1-1, with TRBD1 as a possible D gene (5 bases). The CDR3 length is 12 residues. The germline gives CDR1 SNHLY, CDR2 FYNNEI. CDR3 DNA: TGTGCCAGCAGAGAGACAGAAGGGATATGGATTTTT. Translating gives CASRETEGIWIF. Using reference TRBV2 and TRBJ1-1 for the parts outside the CDR3, the full variable domain is EPEVTQTPSHQVTQMGQEVILRCVPISNHLYFYWYRQILGQKVEFLVSFYNNEISEKSEIFDDQFSVERPDGSNFTLKIRSTKLEDSAMYFCASRETEGIWIFGQGTRLTVV.

J is TRBJ1-1 and V is TRBV29-1; no firm D call. Germline CDR1 reads SQVTM; CDR2 reads ANQGSEA. The CDR3 length is 13 residues. V was clipped by 5 bases and J by 1 base, with 11 bases between them. The chain's CDR3 is CSVRSSANTEAFF. CDR3 sequence (DNA): TGCAGCGTTCGTAGTAGTGCGAACACTGAAGCTTTCTTT.

The rearrangement joins TRBV5-4 to TRBJ2-7; TRBD2 agrees at 10 bases. J was trimmed by 4 bases and V by 2 bases; bases with no gene match: 6. Looked up from germline, CDR1 is SGHNT and CDR2 is YYREEE (reference sequence). The CDR3 runs to 15 residues. The CDR3 is CASSLGSSGSYEQYF. In DNA, the CDR3 is TGTGCCAGCAGCTTAGGGTCTAGCGGGAGTTACGAGCAGTACTTC. The full variable domain, in which reference TRBV5-4 and TRBJ2-7 provide the parts outside the CDR3, is ETGVTQSPTHLIKTRGQQVTLRCSSQSGHNTVSWYQQALGQGPQFIFQYYREEENGRGNFPPRFSGLQFPNYSSELNVNALELDDSALYLCASSLGSSGSYEQYFGPGTRLTVT.

This rearrangement joins TRBV9 to TRBJ1-1; possible D gene TRBD1, 6 bases. The CDR3 runs 15 residues. The V and J ends lost 3 bases and 6 bases respectively, with 18 bases between them. Per the germline V gene, CDR1 is SGDLS and CDR2 is YYNGEE. CDR3 DNA sequence: TGTGCCAGCAGCGCGCGAAAGGGGGAACGGGCTGAAGCTTTCTTT. As protein: CASSARKGERAEAFF.

This chain uses TRBV24-1 with TRBJ2-7, with 7 bases lining up with TRBD1. Germline V lookup: CDR1 KGHDR, CDR2 SFDVKD. The CDR3 loop spans 15 amino acids. V lost 0 bases, J lost 3 bases, and 4 bases stayed unmatched. The CDR3 region is CATSDLRQGVYEQYF. The CDR3 DNA sequence: TGTGCCACCAGTGATTTGAGGCAGGGGGTCTACGAGCAGTACTTC.

This clone was counted once. The chain joins TRBV5-5 to TRBJ2-3; weak D call: TRBD2 (6 bases). Per germline, CDR1 SGHKS and CDR2 YYEKEE (reference sequence). The V end lost 4 bases, the J end lost 2 bases, and 14 bases lay between the germline ends. The CDR3 runs 15 residues. The CDR3 region has the DNA TGTGCCAGCAGCCCGGGACTTACCTTCACAGATACGCAGTATTTT. It specifies CASSPGLTFTDTQYF.

The chain employs TRBV6-5 and TRBJ2-1, with TRBD2 as a possible D gene (6 bases). V lost 6 bases to trimming and J lost 5 bases, with 11 bases between them. Germline V gene data show CDR1 as MNHEY and CDR2 as SVGAGI. There are 13 residues in the CDR3. The CDR3 nucleotides read TGTGCCAGCAGCCCGGGACTTAACAATGAGCAGTTCTTC. Protein sequence: CASSPGLNNEQFF.